Listed here is a single TCR beta chain. The same CDR3 can be traced to other DNA sequences in this sample. The sample originates from a study of blood T cell repertoires in COVID-19. Study-level background: The United States, Italy and Spain supplied acute and convalescent COVID-19 samples.

The CDR3 is 15 amino acids. Per the germline V gene, CDR1 is SGDLS and CDR2 is YYNGEE. Trimming took 0 bases from V and 2 from J; bases not matched to a gene: 3. TCRdb keeps only in-frame clones here, not all; method: immunoSEQ multiplex PCR. The sample lists 250,000 or so clones; 84% were seen once. Across about 22 US areas, participants ranged in age from about 18 to 90 years. V is TRBV9 and J is TRBJ2-7, with 9 bases that match TRBD2. The sequenced material came from PBMCs or T cells enriched from blood (not recorded which). The source is a man in his fifties who had recovered from COVID-19. CDR3 nucleotides: TGTGCCAGCAGCGTAGGACTAGCGGTGACCTACGAGCAGTACTTC. This encodes CASSVGLAVTYEQYF.